Below are 17 T cell receptor beta chains sequenced from a single sample in a study of blood T cell repertoires in COVID-19. Some clones are missing from TCRdb's copy, which holds only in-frame ones; the method was immunoSEQ multiplex PCR. The profile shows under 150,000 clones, about four fifths of them singletons. Sequencing was carried out using peripheral blood. The receptors here all came from a human donor with acute or convalescent COVID-19. The donor label of this sample is uncertain.

This clone occurred once. The chain recombines TRBV6-1 with TRBJ2-7; D gene uncertain. There are 11 residues in the CDR3. CDR1 MNHNS and CDR2 SASEGT come from the germline V gene. Trimming pared 6 bases from V and 4 bases from J, leaving 7 bases between. The CDR3 protein is CASSHSYEQYF. For the CDR3, the DNA is TGTGCCAGCAGCCACAGTTACGAGCAGTACTTC.

The chain carries TRBV6-1 and TRBJ2-5; 15 bases align to TRBD2. The CDR3 extends over 16 amino acids. Germline trimming cut 4 bases from V and 4 bases from J; bases unmatched to any gene: 4. Germline values: CDR1 MNHNS, CDR2 SASEGT. The CDR3 DNA sequence: TGTGCCAGCAGTGGGACTAGCGGGGGGGCACGAGAGACCCAGTACTTC. Protein: CASSGTSGGARETQYF.

V is TRBV12-5 and J is TRBJ2-1; D perhaps matches TRBD2 (7 bases). The CDR3 covers 14 residues. Trimming removed 5 bases at V and 7 bases at J, with 15 bases between. Germline CDR1 reads LGHNT; CDR2 reads FRNRAP. CDR3 DNA sequence: TGTGCTAGTGGTGGGGACATCGGGGGGAATGAGCAGTTCTTC. Protein sequence: CASGGDIGGNEQFF.

V and J are TRBV3-1 (or the pseudogene TRBV3-2) and TRBJ1-1; D is unresolved. Trimming stripped 2 bases from V and 3 bases from J, with 7 bases between. Per the germline V gene, CDR1 is LGHDT and CDR2 is YNNKEL (reference sequence). The length of the CDR3 is 13 residues. CDR3 amino acids: CASSQTGDTEAFF. The CDR3 coding sequence is TGTGCCAGCAGCCAAACCGGGGACACTGAAGCTTTCTTT.

The chain is built from TRBV30 and TRBJ1-1, with D perhaps TRBD1 (5 bases). V was pared by 4 bases and J by 1 base, with 13 bases between. This CDR3 is 14 amino acids long. The germline V gene has CDR1 GTSNPN and CDR2 SVGIG (reference sequence). This CDR3 reads CAWTRGERNTEAFF. As DNA, the CDR3 is TGTGCCTGGACCCGGGGGGAGAGGAACACTGAAGCTTTCTTT.

In nucleotides, the CDR3 is TGTGCCAGCAGCTTGGAGGGGGGAAGCGGGGCGTACCAAGAGACCCAGTACTTC. Its translation: CASSLEGGSGAYQETQYF. This chain connects TRBV5-4 to TRBJ2-5, with D perhaps matching TRBD2 (7 bases). The CDR3 totals 18 residues. V shed 0 bases and J shed 0 bases, with 18 bases lying between them. Germline V gene data show CDR1 as SGHNT and CDR2 as YYREEE (reference sequence).

The J gene is TRBJ1-2, the V gene TRBV5-4; 9 positions match TRBD1. CDR3 length: 15 amino acids. The germline CDR1 and CDR2 sequences are SGHNT and YYREEE (reference sequence). V shed 6 bases, J shed 8 bases, and the junction held 14 bases outside the gene matches. The CDR3 coding sequence is TGTGCCAGCACCCGTCAGGAACAGGGGGCATTGGGCTACACCTTC. It encodes CASTRQEQGALGYTF.

The CDR3 region is CASSLDRGYGYTF. CDR3 nucleotide sequence: TGTGCCAGCAGCTTAGACAGGGGCTATGGCTACACCTTC. This chain joins TRBV6-5 and TRBJ1-2; TRBD1 agrees at 8 bases. V shed 6 bases, J shed 4 bases, and the junction held 4 bases outside the gene matches. The germline CDR1 and CDR2 sequences are MNHEY and SVGAGI. The CDR3 contains 13 residues.

This chain joins TRBV7-3 and TRBJ2-5; no reliable D call. Germline V CDR1 and CDR2: SGHTA, FQGTGA. CDR3 length: 13 amino acids. Trimming took 4 bases from V and 4 from J, leaving 10 bases between them. In DNA form, the CDR3 reads TGTGCCAGCAGCTCGACACCTCCAGAGACCCAGTACTTC. It encodes CASSSTPPETQYF. The complete variable domain, with remaining parts taken from reference TRBV7-3 and TRBJ2-5, reads GAGVSQTPSNKVTEKGKYVELRCDPISGHTALYWYRQSLGQGPEFLIYFQGTGAADDSGLPNDRFFAVRPEGSVSTLKIQRTERGDSAVYLCASSSTPPETQYFGPGTRLLVL.

V gene TRBV7-6 combines with J gene TRBJ2-5; D gene unclear. CDR1 is SGHVS, CDR2 FNYEAQ, per germline. V was pared by 4 bases and J by 2 bases, with 5 bases between. The CDR3 sequence is 12 residues long. As DNA, the CDR3 is TGTGCCAGCAGCTCCCTGCAAGAGACCCAGTACTTC. Translated: CASSSLQETQYF.

The J gene is TRBJ2-5, the V gene TRBV19, with D possibly matching TRBD2 (5 bases). Trimming left V 5 bases short and J 6 bases short, with 34 bases between. Per germline, CDR1 LNHDA and CDR2 SQIVND (reference sequence). CDR3 length equals 20 residues. This CDR3 reads CASSSRDHPFREARGKTQYF. In DNA, the CDR3 is TGTGCCAGTAGTTCCAGAGATCATCCGTTCAGAGAGGCCCGGGGAAAGACCCAGTACTTC.

The rearrangement uses TRBV7-3 and TRBJ1-6, with D maybe TRBD1 (6 bases). V lost 5 bases and J lost 7, with 9 bases in between. The CDR3 extends over 13 amino acids. In germline, CDR1 is SGHTA, CDR2 FQGTGA. CDR3 in DNA: TGTGCCAGCAGCCTGGACAGAAATTCACCCCTCCACTTT. This translates into CASSLDRNSPLHF.

The CDR3 loop is CASSQSGGGQGKGQPQHF. DNA for the CDR3: TGCGCCAGCAGTCAATCGGGGGGCGGACAGGGGAAGGGGCAGCCCCAGCATTTT. V and J are TRBV23-1 and TRBJ1-5; 9 nucleotides match TRBD1. TRBV23-1 is an ORF, and what it does is uncertain. Trimming took 0 bases from V and 7 from J; bases not matched to a gene: 13. The CDR3 has 18 amino acids.

This clone was detected a few times. This chain connects TRBV5-6 to TRBJ2-7; tentatively, D is TRBD1 (5 bases). V was cut by 4 bases and J by 0 bases, with 11 bases left in between. The CDR3 length is 14 residues. Germline V gene data show CDR1 as SGHDT and CDR2 as YYEEEE. The CDR3 region has the DNA TGTGCCAGCAGCCCGACAGTGAACTCCTACGAGCAGTACTTC. Encoded protein: CASSPTVNSYEQYF.

CDR3 sequence (DNA): TGTGCCAGCAGCTCCTATAGGACAGCCTCATATGGCTACACCTTC. This codes for CASSSYRTASYGYTF. The chain carries TRBV13 and TRBJ1-2; weak D call: TRBD1 (6 bases). In germline, CDR1 is PRHDT, CDR2 FYEKMQ (reference sequence). Trimming removed 4 bases at V and 5 bases at J, with 17 bases between. The CDR3 consists of 15 residues.

The V and J genes are TRBV5-4 and TRBJ1-4; D call uncertain. V lost 4 bases, J lost 2 bases, and 12 bases lay in between. The CDR3 covers 15 residues. Germline-derived CDR1 and CDR2 are SGHNT and YYREEE (reference sequence). CDR3 residues: CASSPGVGTNEKLFF. The DNA of the CDR3 is TGTGCCAGCAGCCCCGGGGTTGGGACTAATGAAAAACTGTTTTTT. Supplemented by reference TRBV5-4 and TRBJ1-4, the full variable domain reads ETGVTQSPTHLIKTRGQQVTLRCSSQSGHNTVSWYQQALGQGPQFIFQYYREEENGRGNFPPRFSGLQFPNYSSELNVNALELDDSALYLCASSPGVGTNEKLFFGSGTQLSVL.

This chain links TRBV24-1 with TRBJ2-3, with 7 bases identical to TRBD2. The V segment lost 11 bases and the J segment 4 bases; nucleotides outside the gene matches: 11. CDR1 and CDR2 (germline): KGHDR, SFDVKD. The CDR3 covers 14 residues. In DNA, the CDR3 is TGTGCCAGTAGTGGGTCGGGGGGTGCAGATACGCAGTATTTT. Translation: CASSGSGGADTQYF.